This TCR beta chain was captured by sequencing in a study of T-cell reconstitution after alpha-beta-depleted transplantation in children. TCRbeta library construction was performed incorporating unique molecular identifiers. TCRdb analysed the PCR reads with MiXCR anew, one entry per CDR3 protein. The data contain around 100,000 distinct CDR3 sequences, 6% to 9% of them singletons. The CDR3 runs 18 residues. V trimming: 2 bases; J trimming: 2 bases; junction bases outside the gene matches: 8. From germline, CDR1 is MRHNA and CDR2 SNTAGT. General observations from the study: As was reported, about two months after transplant, alpha-beta T cells came from several hundred expanded graft clones. It was newly produced T cells that mostly accounted for T-cell counts and diversity one year after transplant.

This clonotype has just a few counts. Its antigen is undetermined. This chain links TRBV6-4 with TRBJ2-2; 10 nucleotides align to TRBD1. The sample here was PBMCs, taken before TCRalphabeta/CD19-depleted stem cell transplant. The TCR sequence derives from a boy younger than 10 with acute lymphoblastic leukemia, due to receive a stem cell transplant. CDR3 amino acids: CASSDGGQGGDNTGELFF. CDR3 DNA sequence: TGTGCCAGCAGTGACGGCGGACAGGGGGGAGACAACACCGGGGAGCTGTTTTTT.